What follows are 3 T cell receptor beta chains derived from one specimen sequenced in a study of cytomegalovirus exposure and HLA in healthy donors. With 60 Vbeta and 13 Jbeta primers, the PCR was carried out. TCRdb's copy holds only in-frame clones and misses some; the assay was immunoSEQ multiplex PCR. The sample lists 140,000 to 150,000 clones, around 80% occurring once. The source material was PBMCs. These receptors came from a man aged 40-49 years in good health and CMV-seropositive.

The chain has TRBV18 and TRBJ1-3; no clear D gene. Germline V gives CDR1 KGHSH, CDR2 LQKENI. Deletions cut 2 bases from V and 0 bases from J, with 8 bases between. There are 15 residues in the CDR3. This CDR3 is CASSPSRISGNTIYF. The CDR3 bases are TGTGCCAGCTCACCAAGCAGGATCTCTGGAAACACCATATATTTT.

The sample holds one count of this clone. The chain uses TRBV12-5 and TRBJ2-1; D possibly corresponds to TRBD2 (5 bases). Between the trimmed V and J ends, which lost 7 bases and 5 bases, there was a span of 21 bases. The germline CDR1 and CDR2 sequences are LGHNT and FRNRAP. The CDR3 length is 16 residues. In DNA form, the CDR3 reads TGTGCTAGTGCCCCTCCCGGGGTAGCGCAACACAATGAGCAGTTCTTC. It yields the protein CASAPPGVAQHNEQFF. Variable domain in full (rest from reference TRBV12-5 and TRBJ2-1): DARVTQTPRHKVTEMGQEVTMRCQPILGHNTVFWYRQTMMQGLELLAYFRNRAPLDDSGMPKDRFSAEMPDATLATLKIQPSEPRDSAVYFCASAPPGVAQHNEQFFGPGTRLTVL.

The chain links TRBV5-3 to TRBJ2-5, with D possibly matching TRBD2 (5 bases). TRBV5-3 qualifies as an ORF whose function is uncertain. The CDR3 is made up of 15 amino acids. Between the trimmed V and J ends, which lost 4 bases and 1 base, there was a span of 14 bases. The CDR3, as DNA: TGTGCCAGAAGCGTTATTGGGAGACCCCAAGAGACCCAGTACTTC. Protein product: CARSVIGRPQETQYF.